This passage covers 18 T cell receptor beta chains from one sample sequenced in a study of cytomegalovirus exposure and HLA in healthy donors. Libraries were prepared by immunoSEQ multiplex PCR; TCRdb keeps only in-frame clonotypes and omits some of them. The table lists about 160,000 clones, approximately 89% of them singletons. Sequencing input: PBMCs. Source of these receptors: a man aged 18 to 30 in good health and CMV-seropositive.

The CDR3 spells CASSGGTDRYTIYF. The CDR3, as DNA: TGTGCCAGCAGTGGAGGGACAGATAGATACACCATATATTTT. The gene calls are TRBV6-1 and TRBJ1-3, with 7 positions matching TRBD1. With 4 bases clipped from V and 8 bases from J, the junction kept 8 bases outside the gene matches. Germline-derived CDR1 and CDR2 are MNHNS and SASEGT. The CDR3 loop spans 14 amino acids.

This clone was seen a handful of times. The CDR3 loop reads CASSGSGLHLPSSYNEQFF. CDR3 DNA: TGTGCCAGCAGTGGATCGGGACTCCATCTACCCAGCTCCTACAATGAGCAGTTCTTC. V usage is TRBV6-1 and J usage is TRBJ2-1; maybe TRBD2 (6 bases). This CDR3 region has 19 residues. Germline-derived CDR1 and CDR2 are MNHNS and SASEGT. The V gene lost 4 bases and the J gene lost 0 bases, with 22 bases spanning the gap.

This chain joins TRBV7-9 and TRBJ1-1; no firm D call. Germline V gives CDR1 SEHNR, CDR2 FQNEAQ (reference sequence). This CDR3 region has 14 residues. The V gene lost 5 bases and the J gene lost 2 bases, with 12 bases spanning the gap. The CDR3 region is CASSLMGVNTEAFF. The CDR3 DNA is TGTGCCAGCAGCCTAATGGGAGTTAACACTGAAGCTTTCTTT. Full variable domain (remainder filled in from reference TRBV7-9 and TRBJ1-1): DTGVSQNPRHKITKRGQNVTFRCDPISEHNRLYWYRQTLGQGPEFLTYFQNEAQLEKSRLLSDRFSAERPKGSFSTLEIQRTEQGDSAMYLCASSLMGVNTEAFFGQGTRLTVV.

This clone was picked up a small number of times. CDR3 sequence reads: CASSLARETGELFF. In nucleotides, the CDR3 is TGTGCCAGCAGCTTAGCAAGGGAGACCGGGGAGCTGTTTTTT. The chain carries TRBV7-3 and TRBJ2-2; tentative D call: TRBD2 (5 bases). CDR1 is SGHTA and CDR2 is FQGTGA in the germline V gene. This CDR3 contains 14 residues. V shed 2 bases and J shed 5 bases, with 9 bases lying between them.

This clone was seen a handful of times. The CDR3 DNA reads as TGCGCCAGCAGCTTGGCCGGGAGTGACTACAATGAGCAGTTCTTC. This encodes CASSLAGSDYNEQFF. The chain couples TRBV5-1 to TRBJ2-1, with D maybe TRBD2 (6 bases). Germline CDR1 and CDR2: SGHRS and YFSETQ. Between the trimmed V and J ends, which lost 0 bases and 3 bases, there was a span of 10 bases. The CDR3 has 15 amino acids.

Points on this clone: Additional DNA sequences in this sample encode the identical CDR3. This chain uses TRBV5-1 with TRBJ2-5; D remains ambiguous. This CDR3 region has 11 residues. Germline assignment: CDR1 SGHRS and CDR2 YFSETQ. Trimming took 2 bases from V and 5 from J, leaving 4 bases between them. The CDR3, as DNA: TGCGCCAGCAGCTTCGGTGAGACCCAGTACTTC. Its translation is CASSFGETQYF.

The chain has TRBV9 and TRBJ2-5; TRBD2 matches at 9 bases. The length of the CDR3 is 15 residues. V dropped 3 bases and J dropped 4; count of bases not matched to a gene: 7. Per germline, CDR1 SGDLS and CDR2 YYNGEE. The CDR3 reads CASSALAGVGETQYF. CDR3 in DNA: TGTGCCAGCAGCGCCTTAGCGGGAGTAGGAGAGACCCAGTACTTC.

CDR3 coding DNA: TGTGCCAGTAGTGTAGGGACTAGGGGTAACAATGAGCAGTTCTTC. Encoded protein: CASSVGTRGNNEQFF. This chain joins TRBV19 and TRBJ2-1, with TRBD2 identical over 8 bases. Germline V gene data show CDR1 as LNHDA and CDR2 as SQIVND (reference sequence). The CDR3 covers 15 residues. After removal of 5 bases from V and 5 bases from J, the junction contained 8 bases not matched to a gene.

The chain recombines TRBV18 with TRBJ2-3; 8 bases fit TRBD2. The V and J ends lost 7 bases and 7 bases, in that order; junction bases with no gene match: 13. CDR3 length equals 15 residues. Germline CDR1 reads KGHSH; CDR2 reads LQKENI. CDR3 DNA: TGTGCCAGCTTACCTCCCGGGACTAGTGTCTATACGCAGTATTTT. Its protein product is CASLPPGTSVYTQYF.

This chain's CDR3 is CASVQNTQYF. CDR3 nucleotides: TGTGCCAGCGTACAAAATACGCAGTATTTT. This chain connects TRBV6-1 to TRBJ2-3; no clear D. The V gene lost 8 bases and the J gene lost 7 bases, with 7 bases spanning the gap. The CDR3 has 10 amino acids. Germline V gives CDR1 MNHNS, CDR2 SASEGT.

V usage is TRBV30 and J usage is TRBJ2-1, with TRBD2 matching over 9 bases. J gave up 6 bases and V 2 bases, and 11 bases lay outside the gene matches. Per germline, CDR1 GTSNPN and CDR2 SVGIG (reference sequence). This CDR3 has 16 residues. The CDR3 bases are TGTGCCTGGAGTATCTTTGGGACTAGCCTTATCAATGAGCAGTTCTTC. Translated: CAWSIFGTSLINEQFF.

CDR3 amino acids: CASSYRDTYTGELFF. In DNA form, the CDR3 reads TGTGCCAGCAGTTATCGGGACACTTACACCGGGGAGCTGTTTTTT. The chain is built from TRBV6-6 and TRBJ2-2, with D possibly TRBD1 on 6 matching bases. CDR1 and CDR2 from the germline V gene are MNHNY and SVGAGI (reference sequence). Trimming removed 3 bases at V and 3 bases at J, with 11 bases between. CDR3 length equals 15 residues.

The CDR3 DNA reads as TGTGCCAGCAGCATGACTAGCTACGAGCAGTACTTC. It specifies CASSMTSYEQYF. The J gene is TRBJ2-7, the V gene TRBV7-8, with D perhaps TRBD2 (6 bases). The ends were cut back, 5 bases at V and 3 bases at J, with 8 bases in the middle. CDR3 size: 12 residues. The germline V gene encodes CDR1 SGHVS and CDR2 FQNEAQ.

V usage is TRBV5-1 and J usage is TRBJ2-5; D call uncertain. CDR3 length: 14 amino acids. In germline, CDR1 is SGHRS, CDR2 YFSETQ. Deletions cut 1 base from V and 1 base from J, with 8 bases between. The CDR3 is CASSLQQFQETQYF. The CDR3 region has the DNA TGCGCCAGCAGCTTGCAACAGTTCCAAGAGACCCAGTACTTC.

The genes are TRBV27 and TRBJ2-2; D not resolved. The V gene's germline CDR1 is MNHEY and CDR2 SMNVEV (reference sequence). The V gene lost 8 bases and the J gene lost 0 bases, with 10 bases spanning the gap. The CDR3 is made up of 14 amino acids. The CDR3 loop reads CASGTETNTGELFF. CDR3 DNA sequence: TGTGCCAGCGGAACAGAAACGAACACCGGGGAGCTGTTTTTT.

V is TRBV6-1 and J is TRBJ2-1, with 7 bases aligning to TRBD2. This CDR3 region has 12 residues. The V gene's germline CDR1 is MNHNS and CDR2 SASEGT. Trimming removed 5 bases from V and 9 bases from J; junction bases left unmatched: 4. As DNA, the CDR3 is TGTGCCAGCAGTCTTACTAGCGTTGAGCAGTTCTTC. It translates to CASSLTSVEQFF.

The rearrangement uses TRBV4-2 and TRBJ1-2; 9 bases match TRBD1. Germline V gene lookup returns CDR1 LGHNA and CDR2 YNFKEQ. The CDR3 length is 17 residues. Trimming removed 1 base from V and 2 bases from J; junction bases left unmatched: 8. For the CDR3, the DNA is TGTGCCAGCAGCCAAGTAACAGGGGGCGCAAAGAACTATGGCTACACCTTC. It is translated as CASSQVTGGAKNYGYTF.

The chain is built from TRBV5-1 and TRBJ2-3; weak D call: TRBD1 (6 bases). Germline loops: CDR1 SGHRS, CDR2 YFSETQ. Trimming pared 5 bases from V and 4 bases from J, leaving 14 bases between. The CDR3 totals 14 residues. The CDR3 region has the DNA TGCGCCAGCAGTACAGGGATGTTTGCAGATACGCAGTATTTT. Translation gives CASSTGMFADTQYF.